This record covers a single T cell receptor beta chain. Its target is unknown. This sample was included in a study of OX40 agonist ivuxolimab in advanced cancers. Study as a whole: As their treatment, patients were administered ivuxolimab, an agonistic anti-OX40 (CD134) antibody. Patients with hepatocellular carcinoma, melanoma, renal cell or head and neck cancer made up the dose-escalation patients. Study findings and constraints: CD4+ and CD8+ blood T cells expanded clonally by week 6 at 0.1 to 3.0 mg/kg.

Method: immunoSEQ multiplex PCR; TCRdb's copy keeps in-frame clones and lacks some. Among about 79,000 clones listed, 84% were seen once. The germline gives CDR1 GTSNPN, CDR2 SVGIG (reference sequence). V gave up 1 base and J gave up 3 bases; unmatched junction bases: 5. CDR3 length: 15 residues. This receptor was identified in an adult with an advanced solid tumor such as melanoma, head and neck, liver or kidney cancer. The material sequenced was CD4+ or CD8+ T cells sorted from blood, taken in a trial of the OX40 agonist ivuxolimab. V is TRBV30 and J is TRBJ1-4; 7 positions agree with TRBD1. The CDR3: CAWSGAGGSNEKLFF. CDR3 DNA sequence: TGTGCCTGGAGTGGAGCAGGGGGTTCTAATGAAAAACTGTTTTTT.